The 20 T cell receptor beta chains reported below all come from one sample, sequenced in a study of spatial heterogeneity in lung cancer. Time point given: blood at routine non-recurrence follow-up after resection. The sequenced material consisted of unsorted whole RNA from tumor, nontumor lung or frozen PBMC. TCRdb independently ran MiXCR on the 5' RACE reads; one entry per CDR3 protein. The repertoire holds roughly 120,000 distinct CDR3 sequences, 9.5% to 15% seen once, with 16% in the top ten. This sample comprised PBMCs, obtained at follow-up. All receptors derive from a male donor with early-stage non-small cell lung cancer.

This clonotype was observed many times. The chain joins TRBV5-1 to TRBJ1-6; TRBD1 might be the D (5 bases). Germline V CDR1 and CDR2: SGHRS, YFSETQ. Trimming took off 2 bases at V and 10 bases at J, with 10 bases between the two ends. The CDR3 is 13 amino acids. CDR3 in amino acids: CASSLAGRSPLHF. CDR3 nucleotides: TGCGCCAGCAGCTTAGCAGGGAGGTCACCCCTCCACTTT.

This clonotype was counted a few times. The gene calls are TRBV5-1 and TRBJ2-7; 9 bases map to TRBD1. The V gene end was trimmed by 3 bases and the J gene end by 3 bases; junction bases not matched to a gene: 4. Germline loops: CDR1 SGHRS, CDR2 YFSETQ. The CDR3 totals 14 residues. In nucleotides, the CDR3 is TGCGCCAGCAGCTGGACAGGGGACGGCTACGAGCAGTACTTC. Protein product: CASSWTGDGYEQYF.

In its sample, this clonotype was seen many times. The chain has TRBV28 and TRBJ2-7, with TRBD2 identical over 10 bases. J lost 1 base, V lost 3 bases, and 15 bases had no gene match. CDR3 length: 19 amino acids. CDR1 and CDR2 (germline): MDHEN, SYDVKM. The CDR3 DNA reads as TGTGCCAGCAGTTTCCGACACCCGCAGCGGGGGGGGAAATCCTACGAGCAGTACTTC. It codes for CASSFRHPQRGGKSYEQYF. The variable domain in full, with the rest retrieved from reference TRBV28 and TRBJ2-7, is DVKVTQSSRYLVKRTGEKVFLECVQDMDHENMFWYRQDPGLGLRLIYFSYDVKMKEKGDIPEGYSVSREKKERFSLILESASTNQTSMYLCASSFRHPQRGGKSYEQYFGPGTRLTVT.

This chain links TRBV6-5 with TRBJ1-1, with TRBD1 as a possible D gene (5 bases). This CDR3 contains 15 residues. The V end lost 5 bases, the J end lost 5 bases, and 18 bases lay between the germline ends. Germline V CDR1 and CDR2: MNHEY, SVGAGI. The CDR3 loop reads CASSNRDGRTTEAFF. Here the CDR3 DNA reads TGTGCCAGCAGTAATAGGGACGGACGAACGACTGAAGCTTTCTTT.

This clonotype has just a few counts. The V gene is TRBV9, the J gene TRBJ2-3; 7 nucleotides align to TRBD2. V lost 4 bases and J lost 1; bases outside the gene matches: 12. In germline, CDR1 is SGDLS, CDR2 YYNGEE. The CDR3 has 17 residues. CDR3 DNA sequence: TGTGCCAGCAGCTCCCCCGGGGGGACCTACCGCACAGATACGCAGTATTTT. The encoded protein is CASSSPGGTYRTDTQYF. Full variable domain (remainder filled in from reference TRBV9 and TRBJ2-3): DSGVTQTPKHLITATGQRVTLRCSPRSGDLSVYWYQQSLDQGLQFLIQYYNGEERAKGNILERFSAQQFPDLHSELNLSSLELGDSALYFCASSSPGGTYRTDTQYFGPGTRLTVL.

J is TRBJ1-5 and V is TRBV6-2 or TRBV6-3; D unclear. Trimming removed 4 bases at V and 2 bases at J, with 12 bases between. There are 15 residues in the CDR3. Germline V gene lookup returns CDR1 MNHEY and CDR2 SVGEGT. CDR3 nucleotides: TGTGCCAGCAGTTGGAACGATCCGGGCAATCAGCCCCAGCATTTT. Translating gives CASSWNDPGNQPQHF.

A remark on this clonotype: With a much larger clone just one base away, this may be a read error. This rearrangement joins TRBV4-1 to TRBJ2-3, with 9 bases lining up with TRBD2. The CDR3 totals 17 residues. Germline V gene data show CDR1 as MGHRA and CDR2 as YSYEKL. The V segment lost 4 bases and the J segment 11 bases; nucleotides outside the gene matches: 19. This CDR3 is CASSPDPPAGGGVKQYF. The CDR3 bases are TGCGCCAGCAGCCCAGACCCGCCGGCTGGCGGGGGGGTTAAGCAGTATTTT.

The chain couples TRBV20-1 to TRBJ1-4, with TRBD1 matching over 8 bases. Germline CDR1 and CDR2: DFQATT and SNEGSKA (reference sequence). The CDR3 has 14 amino acids. After removal of 0 bases from V and 3 bases from J, the junction contained 0 bases not matched to a gene. CDR3 protein: CSARETGANEKLFF. As DNA, the CDR3 is TGCAGTGCTAGAGAGACAGGGGCTAATGAAAAACTGTTTTTT.

As DNA, the CDR3 is TGCAGCGGCGACAAATCTAGCACAGATACGCAGTATTTT. Translation: CSGDKSSTDTQYF. This chain links TRBV29-1 with TRBJ2-3; D is unresolved. Trimming removed 7 bases from V and 0 bases from J, with 11 bases in between. Looked up from germline, CDR1 is SQVTM and CDR2 is ANQGSEA. The CDR3 spans 13 residues.

In regard to this clonotype: This may come from a read error, since a much larger clone is one base off. This chain connects TRBV27 to TRBJ2-1; D uncertain. This CDR3 is 11 amino acids long. Germline CDR1 MNHEY, CDR2 SMNVEV (reference sequence). V lost 4 bases and J lost 5, with 3 bases in between. The CDR3 loop is CASSCHNEQFF. CDR3 bases: TGTGCCAGCAGTTGCCACAATGAGCAGTTCTTC.

This clonotype was detected many times. The rearrangement uses TRBV5-5 and TRBJ2-7; maybe TRBD1 (5 bases). CDR1 is SGHKS, CDR2 YYEKEE, per germline (reference sequence). The V end was cut by 0 bases, the J end by 0 bases, with 13 bases between. The CDR3 spans 16 residues. The CDR3 region has the DNA TGTGCCAGCAGCTTGGCAGGGTCCCGTTACTCCTACGAGCAGTACTTC. Translation: CASSLAGSRYSYEQYF.

V and J are TRBV2 and TRBJ2-6; D may be TRBD2 (6 bases). With 7 bases removed from V and 5 bases from J, the gap between germline ends came to 18 bases. The germline V gene has CDR1 SNHLY and CDR2 FYNNEI. This CDR3 comprises 16 residues. The CDR3 bases are TGTGCCAGCAATCTGGAGGGGAGTGTACGGGCCAACGTCCTGACTTTC. Its translation: CASNLEGSVRANVLTF.

At least ten counts were recorded for this clonotype. The V call is TRBV9, the J call TRBJ2-1, with 9 bases aligning to TRBD2. The J segment lost 4 bases and the V segment lost 4 bases, leaving 6 bases of the junction unmatched. Germline CDR1 is SGDLS and CDR2 is YYNGEE. The CDR3 has 15 residues. As DNA, the CDR3 is TGTGCCAGCAGCATCAGCGGGGGGAGTTACAATGAGCAGTTCTTC. It yields the protein CASSISGGSYNEQFF.

The gene calls are TRBV27 and TRBJ2-7, with unresolved D. The CDR3 is 13 residues long. Trimming took off 5 bases at V and 0 bases at J, with 8 bases between the two ends. Germline loops: CDR1 MNHEY, CDR2 SMNVEV (reference sequence). The CDR3: CASSNGDSYEQYF. Here the CDR3 DNA reads TGTGCCAGCAGTAATGGCGACTCCTACGAGCAGTACTTC.

The chain links TRBV6-2 or TRBV6-3 to TRBJ2-1; no clear D. CDR3 size: 12 residues. Deletions cut 5 bases from V and 2 bases from J, with 4 bases between. The germline CDR1 and CDR2 sequences are MNHEY and SVGEGT. The DNA of the CDR3 is TGTGCCAGCAGTAGGGCCTACAATGAGCAGTTCTTC. This sequence encodes CASSRAYNEQFF.

This clonotype has ten or more counts. The chain is built from TRBV20-1 and TRBJ1-3, with D unresolved. The germline V and J ends were trimmed by 0 bases and 8 bases, with 8 bases remaining between them. Germline V gene lookup returns CDR1 DFQATT and CDR2 SNEGSKA (reference sequence). This CDR3 is 12 amino acids long. The DNA of the CDR3 is TGCAGTGCTAGAGAGTCCGTTCACACCATATATTTT. It yields the protein CSARESVHTIYF.

The rearrangement joins TRBV5-6 to TRBJ2-5; TRBD2 matches at 11 bases. Germline V gives CDR1 SGHDT, CDR2 YYEEEE. The CDR3 is made up of 15 amino acids. Trimming cost V 4 bases and J 6 bases; bases outside gene matches: 8. The CDR3 loop reads CASSLSGGAVKTQYF. The CDR3 nucleotides are TGTGCCAGCAGCCTTAGCGGGGGGGCAGTTAAGACCCAGTACTTC.

This clonotype was counted between two and nine times. The chain carries TRBV9 and TRBJ1-2, with no clear D. Germline V gene data show CDR1 as SGDLS and CDR2 as YYNGEE. There are 14 residues in the CDR3. The V end lost 4 bases, the J end lost 3 bases, and 13 bases lay between the germline ends. CDR3 sequence (DNA): TGTGCCAGCAGCAAGGTGGAGCCTCACTATGGCTACACCTTC. This encodes CASSKVEPHYGYTF.

V and J are TRBV2 and TRBJ2-1; D is perhaps TRBD2 (5 bases). The germline V gene encodes CDR1 SNHLY and CDR2 FYNNEI. Trimming shortened V by 6 bases and J by 5 bases, and 11 bases separated the two germline ends. The length of the CDR3 is 13 residues. As DNA, the CDR3 is TGTGCCAGCAGGAGTAGCGAGGACAATGAGCAGTTCTTC. This codes for CASRSSEDNEQFF.

This clonotype has only a few counts. This sequence joins TRBV7-9 and TRBJ1-1; D remains ambiguous. Germline assignment: CDR1 SEHNR and CDR2 FQNEAQ (reference sequence). The CDR3 spans 12 residues. The V end was cut by 10 bases, the J end by 6 bases, with 15 bases between. CDR3 bases: TGTGCCACCTTGGAACGAGGAGCTGAAGCTTTCTTT. Residues: CATLERGAEAFF.